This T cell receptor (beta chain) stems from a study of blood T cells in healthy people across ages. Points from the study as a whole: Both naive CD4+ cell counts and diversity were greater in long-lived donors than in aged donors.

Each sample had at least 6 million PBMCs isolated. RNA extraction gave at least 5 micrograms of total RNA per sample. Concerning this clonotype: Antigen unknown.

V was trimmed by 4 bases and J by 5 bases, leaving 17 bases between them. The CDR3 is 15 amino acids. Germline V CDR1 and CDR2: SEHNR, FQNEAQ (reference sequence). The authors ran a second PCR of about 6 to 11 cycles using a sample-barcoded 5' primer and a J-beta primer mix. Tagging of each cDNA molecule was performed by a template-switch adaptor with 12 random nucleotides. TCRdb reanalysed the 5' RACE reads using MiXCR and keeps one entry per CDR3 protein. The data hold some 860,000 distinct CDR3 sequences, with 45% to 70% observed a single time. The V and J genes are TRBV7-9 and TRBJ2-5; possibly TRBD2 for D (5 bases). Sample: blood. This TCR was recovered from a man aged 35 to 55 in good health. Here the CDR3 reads CASSSNVDYLETQYF. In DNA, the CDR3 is TGTGCCAGCAGCTCCAACGTCGACTATCTGGAGACCCAGTACTTC.